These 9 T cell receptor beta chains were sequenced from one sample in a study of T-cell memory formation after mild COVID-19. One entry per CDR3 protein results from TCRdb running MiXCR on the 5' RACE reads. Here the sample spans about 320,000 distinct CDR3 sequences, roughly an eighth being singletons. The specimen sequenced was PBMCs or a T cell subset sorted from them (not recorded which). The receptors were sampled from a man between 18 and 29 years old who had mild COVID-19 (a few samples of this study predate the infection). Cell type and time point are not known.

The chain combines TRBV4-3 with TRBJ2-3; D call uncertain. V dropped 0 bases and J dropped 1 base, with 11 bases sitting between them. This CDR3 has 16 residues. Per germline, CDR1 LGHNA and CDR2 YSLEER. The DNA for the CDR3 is TGCGCCAGCAGCCAAGATGGGTCCTCGGGCACAGATACGCAGTATTTT. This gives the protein CASSQDGSSGTDTQYF.

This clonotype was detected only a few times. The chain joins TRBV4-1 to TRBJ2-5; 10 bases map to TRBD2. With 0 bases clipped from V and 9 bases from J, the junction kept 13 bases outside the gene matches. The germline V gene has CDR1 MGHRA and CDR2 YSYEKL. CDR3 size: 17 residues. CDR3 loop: CASSQDRLAGASGPQYF. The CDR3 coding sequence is TGCGCCAGCAGCCAAGATCGGCTAGCGGGGGCCTCAGGGCCCCAGTACTTC.

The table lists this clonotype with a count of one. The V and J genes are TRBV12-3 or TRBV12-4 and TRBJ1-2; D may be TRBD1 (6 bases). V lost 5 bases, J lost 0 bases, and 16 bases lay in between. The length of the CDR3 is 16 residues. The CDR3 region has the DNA TGTGCCAGCAGTCAACGGACAGTCGAAGCTAACTATGGCTACACCTTC. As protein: CASSQRTVEANYGYTF.

The CDR3 here is CASRPRYRAKAFF. CDR3 in DNA: TGTGCCAGCAGACCCCGATACCGGGCTAAGGCTTTCTTT. The V and J genes are TRBV7-2 and TRBJ1-1, with D unclear. Germline CDR1 reads SGHTA; CDR2 reads FQGNSA. With 6 bases removed from V and 11 bases from J, the gap between germline ends came to 19 bases. The CDR3 covers 13 residues. The full variable domain, completed using reference TRBV7-2 and TRBJ1-1, is GAGVSQSPSNKVTEKGKDVELRCDPISGHTALYWYRQSLGQGLEFLIYFQGNSAPDKSGLPSDRFSAERTGGSVSTLTIQRTQQEDSAVYLCASRPRYRAKAFFGQGTRLTVV.

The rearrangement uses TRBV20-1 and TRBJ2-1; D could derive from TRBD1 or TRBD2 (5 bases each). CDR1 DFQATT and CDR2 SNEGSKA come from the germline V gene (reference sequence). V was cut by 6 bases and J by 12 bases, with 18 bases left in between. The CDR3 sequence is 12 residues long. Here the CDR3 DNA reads TGCAGTGCGCCGGGACCACCCCCAGGGCAGTTCTTC. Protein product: CSAPGPPPGQFF.

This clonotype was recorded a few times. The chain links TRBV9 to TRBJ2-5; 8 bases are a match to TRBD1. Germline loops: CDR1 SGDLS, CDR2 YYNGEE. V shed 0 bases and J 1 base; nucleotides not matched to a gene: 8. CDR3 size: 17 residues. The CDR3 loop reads CASSVGGTGGLQETQYF. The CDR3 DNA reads TGTGCCAGCAGCGTAGGGGGTACAGGGGGTCTCCAAGAGACCCAGTACTTC.

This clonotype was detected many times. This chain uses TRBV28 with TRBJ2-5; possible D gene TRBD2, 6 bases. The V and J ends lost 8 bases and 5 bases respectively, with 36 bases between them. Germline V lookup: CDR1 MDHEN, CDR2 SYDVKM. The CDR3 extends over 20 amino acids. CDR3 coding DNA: TGTGCCAGCTCGTTTATCCACGGAGCGGGCAGTGTATACCCTTTGGAGACCCAGTACTTC. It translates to CASSFIHGAGSVYPLETQYF. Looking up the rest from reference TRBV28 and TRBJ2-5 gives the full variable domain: DVKVTQSSRYLVKRTGEKVFLECVQDMDHENMFWYRQDPGLGLRLIYFSYDVKMKEKGDIPEGYSVSREKKERFSLILESASTNQTSMYLCASSFIHGAGSVYPLETQYFGPGTRLLVL.

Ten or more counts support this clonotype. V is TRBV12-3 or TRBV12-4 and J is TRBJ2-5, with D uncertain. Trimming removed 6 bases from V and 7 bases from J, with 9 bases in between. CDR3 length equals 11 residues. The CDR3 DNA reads TGTGCCAGCAGCCAAACAAGGACCCAGTACTTC. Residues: CASSQTRTQYF.

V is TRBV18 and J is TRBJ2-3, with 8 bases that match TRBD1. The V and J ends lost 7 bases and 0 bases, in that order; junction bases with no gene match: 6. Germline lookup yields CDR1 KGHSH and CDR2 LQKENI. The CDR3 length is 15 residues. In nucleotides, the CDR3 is TGTGCCAGCTTCCAGGGGGCGATGAGCACAGATACGCAGTATTTT. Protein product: CASFQGAMSTDTQYF.